The clone carrying this T cell receptor beta chain was seen many times. Combining iRepertoire HTBI primers with Arm-PCR of CDR3 regions, the authors built TCR beta libraries. Each CDR3 protein is one row after TCRdb ran MiXCR on the multiplex PCR reads. This table holds about 500,000 distinct CDR3 sequences, around 15% found once. This sample is drawn from a study of regulatory T cells in long-lasting Graves disease. V lost 2 bases, J lost 7 bases, and 15 bases lay in between. This CDR3 is 14 amino acids long. From germline, CDR1 is SEHNR and CDR2 FQNEAQ (reference sequence). The time point here: newly diagnosed GD, antithyroid drugs for less than 3 months. PBMC RNA was the source of the TCR library. The same sample was also studied in work on T cells in Graves' hyperthyroidism and ophthalmopathy.

The input for sequencing was peripheral blood mononuclear cells (PBMCs), taken at new diagnosis, from a patient treated with antithyroid drugs. The TCR originated in a man aged 40-55 years with Graves disease. The chain combines TRBV7-9 with TRBJ2-7; D is unresolved. CDR3 bases: TGTGCCAGCAGCTTACAAGGAGTAGGAGTAGAGCAGTACTTC. This translates into CASSLQGVGVEQYF. Full variable domain (missing parts from reference TRBV7-9 and TRBJ2-7): DTGVSQNPRHKITKRGQNVTFRCDPISEHNRLYWYRQTLGQGPEFLTYFQNEAQLEKSRLLSDRFSAERPKGSFSTLEIQRTEQGDSAMYLCASSLQGVGVEQYFGPGTRLTVT.